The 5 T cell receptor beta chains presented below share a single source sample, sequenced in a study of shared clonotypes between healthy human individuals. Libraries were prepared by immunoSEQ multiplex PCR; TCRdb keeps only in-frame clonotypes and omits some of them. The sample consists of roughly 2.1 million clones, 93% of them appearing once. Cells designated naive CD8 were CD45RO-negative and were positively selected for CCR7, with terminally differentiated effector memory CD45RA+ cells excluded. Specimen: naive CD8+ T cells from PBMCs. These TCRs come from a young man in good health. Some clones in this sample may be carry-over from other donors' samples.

The CDR3 spells CASSDRFRTGGSSGANVLTF. The CDR3 DNA is TGTGCCAGCAGCGACCGATTTCGGACAGGGGGTTCCTCTGGGGCCAACGTCCTGACTTTC. The chain employs TRBV7-6 and TRBJ2-6, with 10 bases that match TRBD1. Germline-derived CDR1 and CDR2 are SGHVS and FNYEAQ. The CDR3 is 20 residues long. J lost 0 bases, V lost 5 bases, and 13 bases had no gene match.

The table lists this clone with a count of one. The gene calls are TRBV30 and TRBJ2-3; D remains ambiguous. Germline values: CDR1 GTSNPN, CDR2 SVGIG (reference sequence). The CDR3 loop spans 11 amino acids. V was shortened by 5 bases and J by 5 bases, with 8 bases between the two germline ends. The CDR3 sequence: CAWDLGDTQYF. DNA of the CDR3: TGTGCCTGGGACCTCGGAGATACGCAGTATTTT. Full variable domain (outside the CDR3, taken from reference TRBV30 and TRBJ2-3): SQTIHQWPATLVQPVGSPLSLECTVEGTSNPNLYWYRQAAGRGLQLLFYSVGIGQISSEVPQNLSASRPQDRQFILSSKKLLLSDSGFYLCAWDLGDTQYFGPGTRLTVL.

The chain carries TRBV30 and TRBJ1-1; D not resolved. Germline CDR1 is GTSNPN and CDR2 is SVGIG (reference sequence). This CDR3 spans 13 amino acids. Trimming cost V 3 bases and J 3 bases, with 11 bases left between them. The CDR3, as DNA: TGTGCCTGGAGCGAAGGAAAGTACACTGAAGCTTTCTTT. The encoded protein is CAWSEGKYTEAFF. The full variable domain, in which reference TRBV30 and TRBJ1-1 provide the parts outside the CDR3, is SQTIHQWPATLVQPVGSPLSLECTVEGTSNPNLYWYRQAAGRGLQLLFYSVGIGQISSEVPQNLSASRPQDRQFILSSKKLLLSDSGFYLCAWSEGKYTEAFFGQGTRLTVV.

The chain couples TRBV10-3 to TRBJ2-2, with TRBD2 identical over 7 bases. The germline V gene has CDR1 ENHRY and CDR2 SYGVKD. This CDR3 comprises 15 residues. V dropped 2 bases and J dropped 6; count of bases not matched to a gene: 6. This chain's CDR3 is CAISEQKGRAGELFF. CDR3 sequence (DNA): TGTGCCATCAGTGAGCAGAAGGGGAGGGCCGGGGAGCTGTTTTTT.

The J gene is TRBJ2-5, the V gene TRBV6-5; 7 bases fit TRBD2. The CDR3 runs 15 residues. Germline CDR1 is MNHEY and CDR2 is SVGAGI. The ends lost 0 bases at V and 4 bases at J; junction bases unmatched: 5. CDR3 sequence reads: CASSYSEGRGETQYF. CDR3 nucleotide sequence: TGTGCCAGCAGTTACTCGGAGGGGAGGGGAGAGACCCAGTACTTC.